The present TCR beta chain was sequenced within a study of T cell responses to AZD1222 COVID-19 vaccine. Generated by immunoSEQ multiplex PCR, the TCRdb table keeps only in-frame clones and is missing some. The sample lists 90,000 to 120,000 clones, more than 70% occurring once. Study observations and caveats: Breadth and depth of Spike-specific TCRs rose after two AZD1222 doses.

As concerns this clone: Its antigen is still unknown.

Sequencing used peripheral blood, obtained on day 0 of MenACWY control vaccination. The sequence came from an adult in good health.

The CDR3 DNA reads as TGTGCCAGCAGTGGACAGGGGAATTCACCCCTCCACTTT. Its translation: CASSGQGNSPLHF. The rearrangement links TRBV2 to TRBJ1-6; 8 bases are shared with TRBD1. The junction had 0 bases not matched to a gene; V was cut back by 4 bases and J by 7 bases. The CDR3 length is 13 residues. From germline, CDR1 is SNHLY and CDR2 FYNNEI.